This passage covers 9 T cell receptor beta chains from one sample sequenced in a study of early T cells in non-severe SARS-CoV-2 infection. TCRdb reanalysed the 5' RACE reads using MiXCR and keeps one entry per CDR3 protein. The profile shows 70,000 or so distinct CDR3 sequences, approximately 4.5% of them singletons. The sequences come from whole blood, collected at baseline. The receptors originated from an adult who was a healthcare worker with PCR-confirmed SARS-CoV-2 infection or an uninfected control (not recorded which). The donor label of this sample is uncertain.

The genes are TRBV5-4 and TRBJ2-5; D possibly matches TRBD1 or TRBD2 (5 bases each). Germline V gives CDR1 SGHNT, CDR2 YYREEE (reference sequence). V shed 4 bases and J shed 4 bases, with 11 bases lying between them. The CDR3 has 13 amino acids. DNA for the CDR3: TGTGCCAGCAGCCAGGGCGGAGGAGAGACCCAGTACTTC. It specifies CASSQGGGETQYF.

The chain joins TRBV7-8 to TRBJ1-2, with D maybe TRBD1 (6 bases). Trimming stripped 5 bases from V and 8 bases from J, with 15 bases between. The CDR3 spans 13 residues. Germline values: CDR1 SGHVS, CDR2 FQNEAQ. CDR3 DNA: TGTGCCAGCAGCACTAGGACAGAACGGGGCTACACCTTC. This translates into CASSTRTERGYTF.

The chain links TRBV30 to TRBJ1-6; D gene ambiguous. Germline lookup yields CDR1 GTSNPN and CDR2 SVGIG (reference sequence). The CDR3 is made up of 13 amino acids. V gave up 5 bases and J gave up 12 bases, with 17 bases separating them. The CDR3 here is CAWPEGNLGPLHF. The DNA for the CDR3 is TGTGCCTGGCCCGAGGGAAATCTAGGACCCCTCCACTTT.

This clonotype came up a few times. V gene TRBV12-3 or TRBV12-4 combines with J gene TRBJ1-2; D gene uncertain. Trimming removed 6 bases from V and 8 bases from J, with 10 bases in between. CDR3 length equals 11 residues. CDR3 sequence: CASSQSTGYTF. In DNA form, the CDR3 reads TGTGCCAGCAGCCAGTCTACGGGCTACACCTTC.

This clonotype has ten or more counts. V gene TRBV25-1 combines with J gene TRBJ2-7; no reliable D call. The CDR3 has 8 amino acids. Germline CDR1 reads MGHDK; CDR2 reads SYGVNS. Between the trimmed V and J ends, which lost 7 bases and 6 bases, there was a span of 1 base. CDR3 protein: CASTEQYF. The DNA for the CDR3 is TGTGCCAGCACCGAGCAGTACTTC.

This clonotype was observed many times. The chain uses TRBV28 and TRBJ2-7; possibly TRBD2 for D (6 bases). This CDR3 is built from 15 residues. Trimming removed 4 bases at V and 2 bases at J, with 15 bases between. Germline V CDR1 and CDR2: MDHEN, SYDVKM. CDR3 nucleotide sequence: TGTGCCAGCAGTTCTCCGGGAGCTGCCCCCTACGAGCAGTACTTC. Protein sequence: CASSSPGAAPYEQYF.

Only a few counts were recorded for this clonotype. V usage is TRBV14 and J usage is TRBJ1-6; TRBD1 matches at 7 bases. The ends lost 5 bases at V and 7 bases at J; junction bases unmatched: 11. There are 16 residues in the CDR3. Germline CDR1 SGHDN, CDR2 FVKESK. CDR3 nucleotide sequence: TGTGCCAGCAGCGCCCAGACAGGGCTTGGGAATTCACCCCTCCACTTT. Residues: CASSAQTGLGNSPLHF.

This clonotype was picked up many times. A junction end diverges from the germline sequence, so it may reflect a read error. DNA for the CDR3: TGTGCCAGCAGTTCCCAATTCAGGGAAGACTTC. Amino acids: CASSSQFREDF. The chain employs TRBV12-3 or TRBV12-4 and TRBJ2-4; D possibly corresponds to TRBD1 (5 bases). The CDR3 has 11 residues.

This clonotype was observed a few times. V and J are TRBV30 and TRBJ2-5; D gene uncertain. This CDR3 region has 14 residues. The V end was cut by 0 bases, the J end by 0 bases, with 8 bases between. Germline CDR1 reads GTSNPN; CDR2 reads SVGIG (reference sequence). DNA for the CDR3: TGTGCCTGGAGTGTGGTAGCAGACCAAGAGACCCAGTACTTC. Protein sequence: CAWSVVADQETQYF.